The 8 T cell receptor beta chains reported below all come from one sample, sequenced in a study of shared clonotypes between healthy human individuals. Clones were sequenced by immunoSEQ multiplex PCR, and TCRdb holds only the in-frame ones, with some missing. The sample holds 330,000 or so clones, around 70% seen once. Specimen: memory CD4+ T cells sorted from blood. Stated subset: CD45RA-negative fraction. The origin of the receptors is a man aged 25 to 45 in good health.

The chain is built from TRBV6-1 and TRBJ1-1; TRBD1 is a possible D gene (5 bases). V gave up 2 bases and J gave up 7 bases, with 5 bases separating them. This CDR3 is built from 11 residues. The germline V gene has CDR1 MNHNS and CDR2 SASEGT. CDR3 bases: TGTGCCAGCAGTGAAAGGGGTGAAGCTTTCTTT. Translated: CASSERGEAFF.

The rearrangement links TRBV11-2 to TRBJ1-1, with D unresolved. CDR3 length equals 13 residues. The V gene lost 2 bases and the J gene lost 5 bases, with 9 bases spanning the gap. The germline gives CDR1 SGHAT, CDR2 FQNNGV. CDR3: CASSLLSVTEAFF. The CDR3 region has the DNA TGTGCCAGCAGCTTACTTTCGGTGACTGAAGCTTTCTTT.

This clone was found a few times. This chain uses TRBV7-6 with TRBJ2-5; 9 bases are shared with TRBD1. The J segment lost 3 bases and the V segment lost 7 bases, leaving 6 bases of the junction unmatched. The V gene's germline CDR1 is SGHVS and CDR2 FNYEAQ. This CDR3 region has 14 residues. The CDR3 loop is CASKLTGGEETQYF. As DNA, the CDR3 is TGTGCCAGCAAGTTAACAGGGGGCGAAGAGACCCAGTACTTC.

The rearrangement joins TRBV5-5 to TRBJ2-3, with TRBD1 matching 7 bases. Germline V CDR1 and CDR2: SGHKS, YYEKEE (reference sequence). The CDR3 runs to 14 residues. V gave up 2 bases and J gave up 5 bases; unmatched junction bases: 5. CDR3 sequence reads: CASSFSDRVDTQYF. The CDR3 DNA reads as TGTGCCAGCAGCTTTTCCGACAGGGTAGATACGCAGTATTTT.

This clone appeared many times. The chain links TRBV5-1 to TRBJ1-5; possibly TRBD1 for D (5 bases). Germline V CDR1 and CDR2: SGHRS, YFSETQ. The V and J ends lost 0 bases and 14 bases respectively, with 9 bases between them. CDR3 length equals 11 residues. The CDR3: CASSLEGREHF. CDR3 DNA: TGCGCCAGCAGCTTGGAGGGGAGGGAGCATTTT.

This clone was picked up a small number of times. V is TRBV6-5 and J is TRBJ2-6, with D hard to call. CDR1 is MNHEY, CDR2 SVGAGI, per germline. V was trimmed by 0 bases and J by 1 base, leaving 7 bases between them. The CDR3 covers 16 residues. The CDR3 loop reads CASSYSFESGANVLTF. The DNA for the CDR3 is TGTGCCAGCAGTTACTCTTTTGAATCTGGGGCCAACGTCCTGACTTTC.

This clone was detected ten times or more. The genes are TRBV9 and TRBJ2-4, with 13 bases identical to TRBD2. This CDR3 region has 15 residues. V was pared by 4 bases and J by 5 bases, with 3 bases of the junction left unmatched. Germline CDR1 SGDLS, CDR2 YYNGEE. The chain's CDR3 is CASSYGLAGENIQYF. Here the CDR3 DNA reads TGTGCCAGCAGCTATGGACTAGCGGGGGAAAACATTCAGTACTTC.

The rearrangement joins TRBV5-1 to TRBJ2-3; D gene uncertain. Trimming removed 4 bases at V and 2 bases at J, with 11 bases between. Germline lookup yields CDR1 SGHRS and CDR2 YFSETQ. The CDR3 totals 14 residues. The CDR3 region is CASSLRPDTDTQYF. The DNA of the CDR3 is TGCGCCAGCAGCCTGAGGCCAGACACAGATACGCAGTATTTT.